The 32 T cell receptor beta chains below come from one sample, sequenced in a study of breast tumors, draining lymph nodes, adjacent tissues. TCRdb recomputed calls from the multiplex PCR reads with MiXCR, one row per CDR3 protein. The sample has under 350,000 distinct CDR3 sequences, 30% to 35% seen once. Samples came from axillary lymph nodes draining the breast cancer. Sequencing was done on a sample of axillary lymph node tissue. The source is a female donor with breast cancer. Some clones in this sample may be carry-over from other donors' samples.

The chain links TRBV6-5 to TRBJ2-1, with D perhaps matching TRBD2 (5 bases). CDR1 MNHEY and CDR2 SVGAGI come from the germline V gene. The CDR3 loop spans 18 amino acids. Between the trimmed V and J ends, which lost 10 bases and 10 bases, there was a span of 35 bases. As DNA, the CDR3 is TGTGCCACCACCGCTCGTTCCCGGACCTTCTTACGAGGAGGAGAGCAGTTCTTC. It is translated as CATTARSRTFLRGGEQFF.

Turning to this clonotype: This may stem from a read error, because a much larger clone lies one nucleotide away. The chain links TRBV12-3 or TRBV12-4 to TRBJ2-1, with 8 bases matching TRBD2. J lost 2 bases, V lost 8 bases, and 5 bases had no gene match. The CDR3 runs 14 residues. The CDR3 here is CASGILAAYNEQFF. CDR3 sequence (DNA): TGTGCCAGCGGAATACTAGCGGCCTACAATGAGCAGTTCTTC.

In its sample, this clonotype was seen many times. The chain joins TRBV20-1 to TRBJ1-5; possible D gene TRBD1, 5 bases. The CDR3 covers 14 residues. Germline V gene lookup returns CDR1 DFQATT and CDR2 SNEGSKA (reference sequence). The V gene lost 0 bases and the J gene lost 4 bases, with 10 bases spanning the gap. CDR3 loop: CSARDGGTNQPQHF. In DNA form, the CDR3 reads TGCAGTGCTAGAGATGGGGGGACTAATCAGCCCCAGCATTTT.

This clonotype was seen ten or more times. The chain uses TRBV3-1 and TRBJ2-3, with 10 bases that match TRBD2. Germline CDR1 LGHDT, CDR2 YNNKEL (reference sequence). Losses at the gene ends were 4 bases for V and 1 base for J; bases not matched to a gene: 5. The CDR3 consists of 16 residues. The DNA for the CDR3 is TGTGCCAGCAGCCCTGACCTAGCGGGAGGCACAGATACGCAGTATTTT. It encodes CASSPDLAGGTDTQYF.

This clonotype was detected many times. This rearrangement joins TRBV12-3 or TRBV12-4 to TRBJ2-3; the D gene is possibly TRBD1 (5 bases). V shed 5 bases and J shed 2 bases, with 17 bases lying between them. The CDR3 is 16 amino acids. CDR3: CASSPQAGQVTDTQYF. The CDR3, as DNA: TGTGCCAGCAGTCCACAAGCCGGACAAGTCACAGATACGCAGTATTTT.

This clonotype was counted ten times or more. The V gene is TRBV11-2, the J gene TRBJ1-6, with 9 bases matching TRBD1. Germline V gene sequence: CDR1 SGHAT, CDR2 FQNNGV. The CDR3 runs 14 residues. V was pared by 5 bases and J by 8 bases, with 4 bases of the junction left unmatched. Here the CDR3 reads CASSPRTGDSPLHF. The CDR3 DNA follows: TGTGCCAGCAGCCCCAGGACAGGGGATTCACCCCTCCACTTT.

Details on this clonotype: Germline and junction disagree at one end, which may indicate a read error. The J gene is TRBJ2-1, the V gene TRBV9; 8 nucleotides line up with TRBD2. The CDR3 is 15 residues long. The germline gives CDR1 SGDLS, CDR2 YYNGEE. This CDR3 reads CASSARPLAEGERFF. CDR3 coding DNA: TGTGCCAGCAGCGCCAGACCACTAGCGGAAGGGGAGCGGTTCTTC.

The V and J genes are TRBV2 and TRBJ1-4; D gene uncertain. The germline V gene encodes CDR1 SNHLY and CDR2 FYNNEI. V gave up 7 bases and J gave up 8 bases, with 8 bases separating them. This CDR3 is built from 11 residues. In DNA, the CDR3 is TGTGCCAGCACCCTGGAGGAAAAACTGTTTTTT. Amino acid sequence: CASTLEEKLFF.

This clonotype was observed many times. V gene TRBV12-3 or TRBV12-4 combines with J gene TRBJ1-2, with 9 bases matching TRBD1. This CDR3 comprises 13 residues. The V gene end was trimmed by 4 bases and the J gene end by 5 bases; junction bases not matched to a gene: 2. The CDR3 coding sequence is TGTGCCAGCAGTTCGGGACAGGGTTATGGCTACACCTTC. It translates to CASSSGQGYGYTF.

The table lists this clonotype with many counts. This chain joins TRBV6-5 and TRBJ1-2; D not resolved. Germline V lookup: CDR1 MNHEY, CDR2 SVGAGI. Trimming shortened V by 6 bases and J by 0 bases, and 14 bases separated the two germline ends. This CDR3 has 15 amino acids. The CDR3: CASSQNERPNYGYTF. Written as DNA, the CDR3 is TGTGCCAGCAGCCAGAATGAGAGACCTAACTATGGCTACACCTTC.

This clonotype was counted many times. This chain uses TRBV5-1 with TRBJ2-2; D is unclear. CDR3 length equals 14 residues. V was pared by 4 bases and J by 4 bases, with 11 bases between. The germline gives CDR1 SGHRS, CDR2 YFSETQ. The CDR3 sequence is CASSPLGSTGELFF. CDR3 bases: TGCGCCAGCAGCCCACTTGGTTCCACCGGGGAGCTGTTTTTT.

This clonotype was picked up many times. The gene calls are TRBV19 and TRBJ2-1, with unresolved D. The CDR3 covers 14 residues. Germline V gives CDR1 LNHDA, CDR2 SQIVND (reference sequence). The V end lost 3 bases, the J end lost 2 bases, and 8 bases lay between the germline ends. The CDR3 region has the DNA TGTGCCAGTAGTATTTCTGGGGCCTACAATGAGCAGTTCTTC. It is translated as CASSISGAYNEQFF. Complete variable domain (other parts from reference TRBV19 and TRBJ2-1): DGGITQSPKYLFRKEGQNVTLSCEQNLNHDAMYWYRQDPGQGLRLIYYSQIVNDFQKGDIAEGYSVSREKKESFPLTVTSAQKNPTAFYLCASSISGAYNEQFFGPGTRLTVL.

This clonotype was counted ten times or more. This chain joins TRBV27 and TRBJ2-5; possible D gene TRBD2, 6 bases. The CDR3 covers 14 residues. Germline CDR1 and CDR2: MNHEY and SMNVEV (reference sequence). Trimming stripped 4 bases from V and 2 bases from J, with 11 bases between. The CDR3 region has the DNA TGTGCCAGCAGTTCCCTAGCGCGGCAAGAGACCCAGTACTTC. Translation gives CASSSLARQETQYF.

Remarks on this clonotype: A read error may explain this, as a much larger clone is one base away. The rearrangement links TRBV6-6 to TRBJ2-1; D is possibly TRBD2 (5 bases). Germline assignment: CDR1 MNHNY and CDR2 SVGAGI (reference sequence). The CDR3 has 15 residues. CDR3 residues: CASRRYGGERNEQLF. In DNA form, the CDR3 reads TGTGCCAGCAGGCGCTACGGTGGGGAGCGCAATGAGCAGCTCTTC.

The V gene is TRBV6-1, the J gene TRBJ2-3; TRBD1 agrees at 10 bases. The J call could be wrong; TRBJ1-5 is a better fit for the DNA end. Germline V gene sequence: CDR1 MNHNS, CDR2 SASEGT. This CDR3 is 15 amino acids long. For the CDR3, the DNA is TGTGCCAGCATTGTCGACAGGGGGCGCACAGATACGCAGCATTTT. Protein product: CASIVDRGRTDTQHF.

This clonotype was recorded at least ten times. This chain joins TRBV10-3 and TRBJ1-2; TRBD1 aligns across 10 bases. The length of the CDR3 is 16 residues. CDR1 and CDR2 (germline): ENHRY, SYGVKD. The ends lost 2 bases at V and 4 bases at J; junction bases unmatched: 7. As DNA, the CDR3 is TGTGCCATCAGTGAGCGTGGGACAGGGGAAAGCTATGGCTACACCTTC. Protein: CAISERGTGESYGYTF.

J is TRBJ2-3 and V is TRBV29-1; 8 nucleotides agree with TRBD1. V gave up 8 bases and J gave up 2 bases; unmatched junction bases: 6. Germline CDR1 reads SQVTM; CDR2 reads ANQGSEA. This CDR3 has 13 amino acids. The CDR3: CSLLTGATDTQYF. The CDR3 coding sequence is TGCAGCCTTCTGACAGGGGCCACAGATACGCAGTATTTT.

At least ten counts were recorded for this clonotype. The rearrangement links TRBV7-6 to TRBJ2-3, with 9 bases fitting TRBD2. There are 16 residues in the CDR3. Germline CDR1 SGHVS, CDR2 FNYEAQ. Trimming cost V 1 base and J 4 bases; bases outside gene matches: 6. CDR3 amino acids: CASSLDAGGPADTQYF. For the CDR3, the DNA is TGTGCCAGCAGCTTAGATGCGGGAGGGCCTGCAGATACGCAGTATTTT. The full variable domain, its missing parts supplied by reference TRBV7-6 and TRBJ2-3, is GAGVSQSPRYKVTKRGQDVALRCDPISGHVSLYWYRQALGQGPEFLTYFNYEAQQDKSGLPNDRFSAERPEGSISTLTIQRTEQRDSAMYRCASSLDAGGPADTQYFGPGTRLTVL.

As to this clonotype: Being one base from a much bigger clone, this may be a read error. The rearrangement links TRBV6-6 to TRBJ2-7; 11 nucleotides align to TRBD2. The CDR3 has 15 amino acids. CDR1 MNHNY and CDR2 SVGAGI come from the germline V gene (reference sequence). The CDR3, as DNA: TGTGCCAGCAGGGGCGGGACTAGCGGAGGTATGAAGCAGCACTTC. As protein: CASRGGTSGGMKQHF.

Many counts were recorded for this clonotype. CDR3 sequence (DNA): TGTGCCAGCGGGATAGGGACCGGGGAGCTGTTTTTT. As protein: CASGIGTGELFF. The chain uses TRBV2 and TRBJ2-2; the D is unclear. This CDR3 region has 12 residues. Germline CDR1 SNHLY, CDR2 FYNNEI. Trimming left V 8 bases short and J 5 bases short, with 9 bases between. Full variable domain (missing parts from reference TRBV2 and TRBJ2-2): EPEVTQTPSHQVTQMGQEVILRCVPISNHLYFYWYRQILGQKVEFLVSFYNNEISEKSEIFDDQFSVERPDGSNFTLKIRSTKLEDSAMYFCASGIGTGELFFGEGSRLTVL.

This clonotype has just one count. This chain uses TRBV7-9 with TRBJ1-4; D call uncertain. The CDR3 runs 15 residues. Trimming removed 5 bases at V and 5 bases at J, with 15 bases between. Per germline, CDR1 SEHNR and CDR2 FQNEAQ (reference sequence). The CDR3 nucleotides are TGTGCCAGCAGCCTAGGGCCCGGGAGGAATGAAAAACTGTTTTTT. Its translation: CASSLGPGRNEKLFF.

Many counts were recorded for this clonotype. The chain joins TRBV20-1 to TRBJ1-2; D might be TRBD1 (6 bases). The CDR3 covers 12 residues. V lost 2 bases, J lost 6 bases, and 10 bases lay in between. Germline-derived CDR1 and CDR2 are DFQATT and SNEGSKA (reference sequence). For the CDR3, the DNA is TGCAGTGCTAGAACACAGGGCCATGGCTACACCTTC. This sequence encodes CSARTQGHGYTF.

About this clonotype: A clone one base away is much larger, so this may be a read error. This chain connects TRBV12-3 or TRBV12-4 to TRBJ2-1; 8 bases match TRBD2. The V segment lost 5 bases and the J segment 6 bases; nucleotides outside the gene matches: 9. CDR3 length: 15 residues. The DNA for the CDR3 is TGTGCCAGCAGTGGAGATATAGCGGGATGCAATGAGCAGTTCTTC. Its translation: CASSGDIAGCNEQFF.

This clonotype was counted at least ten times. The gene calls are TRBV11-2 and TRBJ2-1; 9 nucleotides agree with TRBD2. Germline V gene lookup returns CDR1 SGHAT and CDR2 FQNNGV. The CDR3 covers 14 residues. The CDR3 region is CAISGGLSYNEQFF. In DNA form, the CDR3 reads TGTGCTATAAGCGGGGGGCTCTCCTACAATGAGCAGTTCTTC. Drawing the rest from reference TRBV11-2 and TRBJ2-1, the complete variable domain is EAGVAQSPRYKIIEKRQSVAFWCNPISGHATLYWYQQILGQGPKLLIQFQNNGVVDDSQLPKDRFSAERLKGVDSTLKIQPAKLEDSAVYLCAISGGLSYNEQFFGPGTRLTVL.

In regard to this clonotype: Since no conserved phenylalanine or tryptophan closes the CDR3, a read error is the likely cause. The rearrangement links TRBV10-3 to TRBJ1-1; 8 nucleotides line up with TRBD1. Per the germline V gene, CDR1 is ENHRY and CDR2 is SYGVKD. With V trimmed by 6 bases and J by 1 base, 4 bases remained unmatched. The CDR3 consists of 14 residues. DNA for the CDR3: TGTGCCATCAGGGGGGGGACAGGGAACACTGAAGCTTTCCTT. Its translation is CAIRGGTGNTEAFL.

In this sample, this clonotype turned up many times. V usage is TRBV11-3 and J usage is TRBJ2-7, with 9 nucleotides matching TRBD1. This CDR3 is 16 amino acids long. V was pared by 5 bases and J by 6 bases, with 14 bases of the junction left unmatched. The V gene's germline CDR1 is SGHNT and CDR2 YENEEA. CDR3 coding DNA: TGTGCCAGCAGCATCCACAGGGGGCGCGGAATTAGCGAGCAGTACTTC. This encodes CASSIHRGRGISEQYF.

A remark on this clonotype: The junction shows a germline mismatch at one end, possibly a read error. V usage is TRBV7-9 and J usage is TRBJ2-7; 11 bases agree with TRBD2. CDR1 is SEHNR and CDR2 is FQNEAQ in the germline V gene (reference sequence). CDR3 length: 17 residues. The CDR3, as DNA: TGTGCTAGCAGCTCCTGGGCGGGGACTAGCGGCAGCTACGAGCAGTACTTC. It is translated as CASSSWAGTSGSYEQYF. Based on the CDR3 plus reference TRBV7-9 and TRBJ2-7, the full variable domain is DTGVSQNPRHKITKRGQNVTFRCDPISEHNRLYWYRQTLGQGPEFLTYFQNEAQLEKSRLLSDRFSAERPKGSFSTLEIQRTEQGDSAMYLCASSSWAGTSGSYEQYFGPGTRLTVT.

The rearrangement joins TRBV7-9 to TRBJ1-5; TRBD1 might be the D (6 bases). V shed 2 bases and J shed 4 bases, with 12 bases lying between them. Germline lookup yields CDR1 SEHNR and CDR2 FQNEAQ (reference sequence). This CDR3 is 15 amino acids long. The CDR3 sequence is CASSLTGTINQPQHF. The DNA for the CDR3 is TGTGCCAGCAGCTTAACGGGGACAATTAATCAGCCCCAGCATTTT.

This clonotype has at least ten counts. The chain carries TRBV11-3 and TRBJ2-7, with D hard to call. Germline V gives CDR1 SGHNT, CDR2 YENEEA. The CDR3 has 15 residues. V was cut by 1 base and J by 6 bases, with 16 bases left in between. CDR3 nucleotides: TGTGCCAGCAGCTTAGGGGCAGATCATCTCTCCGAGCAGTACTTC. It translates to CASSLGADHLSEQYF.

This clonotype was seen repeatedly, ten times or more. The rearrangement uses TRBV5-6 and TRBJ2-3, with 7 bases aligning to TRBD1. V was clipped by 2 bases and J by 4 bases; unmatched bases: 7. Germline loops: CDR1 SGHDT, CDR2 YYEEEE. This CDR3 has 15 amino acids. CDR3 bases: TGTGCCAGCAGCTTAGGAACGACAGGGTCAGATACGCAGTATTTT. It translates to CASSLGTTGSDTQYF.

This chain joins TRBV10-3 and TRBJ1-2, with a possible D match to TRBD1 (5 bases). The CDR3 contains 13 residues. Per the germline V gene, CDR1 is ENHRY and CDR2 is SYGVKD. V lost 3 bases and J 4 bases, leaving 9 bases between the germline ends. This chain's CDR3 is CAISDGDVYGYTF. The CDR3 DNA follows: TGTGCCATCAGTGATGGGGACGTCTATGGCTACACCTTC.

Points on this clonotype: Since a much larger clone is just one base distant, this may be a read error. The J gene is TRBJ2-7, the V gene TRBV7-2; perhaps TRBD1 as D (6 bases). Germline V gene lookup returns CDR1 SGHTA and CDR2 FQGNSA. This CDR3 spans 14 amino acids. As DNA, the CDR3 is TGCGCCAGCAGCCAAGTACAGGGAGTCTGCGAGCAGTACTTC. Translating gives CASSQVQGVCEQYF.